Below, 25 T cell receptor beta chains from the same sample are listed, as sequenced in a study of T cells after yellow fever vaccination. TCRdb fed the 5' RACE reads into MiXCR, producing one record per CDR3 protein. The repertoire includes 200,000 to 250,000 distinct CDR3 sequences, 6.9% of them detected once, and about 0.85% sits in the top ten. Sequences were derived from CD4+ T cells sorted from PBMCs, sampled 15 days after the yellow fever booster vaccination. These receptor sequences come from a man aged 25 to 40 who received the YFV17D yellow fever vaccine.

This clonotype was observed at least ten times. The chain combines TRBV7-2 with TRBJ2-3; D is unclear. V lost 6 bases to trimming and J lost 5 bases, with 6 bases between them. Germline CDR1 reads SGHTA; CDR2 reads FQGNSA. The length of the CDR3 is 11 residues. This chain's CDR3 is CASSRVDTQYF. The DNA for the CDR3 is TGTGCCAGCAGTCGGGTAGATACGCAGTATTTT.

The sample holds many counts of this clonotype. The J gene is TRBJ1-4, the V gene TRBV18; TRBD1 matches at 7 bases. Germline CDR1 is KGHSH and CDR2 is LQKENI. The CDR3 totals 15 residues. J was trimmed by 5 bases and V by 3 bases; bases with no gene match: 6. As DNA, the CDR3 is TGTGCCAGCTCACCGGGGAGACAGGGCAATGAAAAACTGTTTTTT. Translated: CASSPGRQGNEKLFF. Full variable domain (remainder filled in from reference TRBV18 and TRBJ1-4): NAGVMQNPRHLVRRRGQEARLRCSPMKGHSHVYWYRQLPEEGLKFMVYLQKENIIDESGMPKERFSAEFPKEGPSILRIQQVVRGDSAAYFCASSPGRQGNEKLFFGSGTQLSVL.

This clonotype was counted at least ten times. The V and J genes are TRBV4-2 and TRBJ2-3; D ambiguous. Looked up from germline, CDR1 is LGHNA and CDR2 is YNFKEQ. V gave up 0 bases and J gave up 5 bases, with 6 bases separating them. This CDR3 has 13 amino acids. CDR3 sequence (DNA): TGTGCCAGCAGCCAAGATAGGAGAGATACGCAGTATTTT. Protein sequence: CASSQDRRDTQYF.

The V and J genes are TRBV20-1 and TRBJ2-3, with 8 nucleotides matching TRBD2. The CDR3 sequence is 14 residues long. V lost 6 bases and J lost 0; bases outside the gene matches: 5. Germline CDR1 reads DFQATT; CDR2 reads SNEGSKA (reference sequence). In DNA, the CDR3 is TGCAGTGCCCGGACTAGCCGCAGCACAGATACGCAGTATTTT. Translating gives CSARTSRSTDTQYF.

This clonotype was observed many times. The chain recombines TRBV25-1 with TRBJ2-2; D uncertain. CDR1 and CDR2 from the germline V gene are MGHDK and SYGVNS. The CDR3 contains 15 residues. Deletions cut 1 base from V and 4 bases from J, with 10 bases between. The CDR3 loop reads CASSEFKQSTGELFF. The CDR3 DNA follows: TGTGCCAGCAGTGAATTTAAGCAGTCCACCGGGGAGCTGTTTTTT.

There are many counts of this clonotype. The chain links TRBV12-3 or TRBV12-4 to TRBJ2-7; D is possibly TRBD1 (5 bases). The CDR3 runs to 12 residues. The V and J ends lost 5 bases and 4 bases respectively, with 9 bases between them. CDR3 in DNA: TGTGCCAGCAGTACAGGTTTTTACGAGCAGTACTTC. This encodes CASSTGFYEQYF.

This clonotype was seen repeatedly, ten times or more. This chain joins TRBV18 and TRBJ1-2, with D tentatively TRBD1 (5 bases). The CDR3 totals 13 residues. The V gene's germline CDR1 is KGHSH and CDR2 LQKENI. V lost 5 bases, J lost 2 bases, and 9 bases lay in between. CDR3 protein: CASSWDDNYGYTF. The CDR3 DNA sequence: TGTGCCAGCTCATGGGACGACAACTATGGCTACACCTTC.

This clonotype was recorded at least ten times. The chain combines TRBV5-1 with TRBJ2-4, with D possibly TRBD1 on 5 matching bases. V lost 1 base and J lost 5, with 10 bases in between. This CDR3 region has 14 residues. Germline V gene lookup returns CDR1 SGHRS and CDR2 YFSETQ. DNA of the CDR3: TGCGCCAGCAGCTTGACGCAGGGTCAAAACATTCAGTACTTC. This encodes CASSLTQGQNIQYF.

The chain links TRBV14 to TRBJ2-3; the D call may be TRBD1 or TRBD2 (5 bases each). Trimming stripped 3 bases from V and 4 bases from J, with 11 bases between. Germline CDR1 is SGHDN and CDR2 is FVKESK. The CDR3 totals 14 residues. The CDR3 reads CASSQWGKSDTQYF. The DNA of the CDR3 is TGTGCCAGCAGCCAGTGGGGGAAGTCAGATACGCAGTATTTT.

This chain connects TRBV20-1 to TRBJ1-5; weak D call: TRBD1 (6 bases). V lost 5 bases and J lost 7, with 21 bases in between. The CDR3 runs 15 residues. The germline V gene encodes CDR1 DFQATT and CDR2 SNEGSKA (reference sequence). The CDR3 spells CSAVGRAGTWQPQHF. CDR3 in DNA: TGCAGTGCTGTCGGACGGGCGGGGACATGGCAGCCCCAGCATTTT.

CDR3 coding DNA: TGTGCCAGCAAGGGACAGGGGCTCTACAATGAGCAGTTCTTC. Its protein product is CASKGQGLYNEQFF. The chain is built from TRBV6-4 and TRBJ2-1, with 10 bases aligning to TRBD1. J lost 3 bases, V lost 7 bases, and 3 bases had no gene match. The CDR3 runs 14 residues. From germline, CDR1 is MRHNA and CDR2 SNTAGT.

Only a few counts were recorded for this clonotype. The J gene is TRBJ2-1, the V gene TRBV11-2, with D hard to call. Germline V gives CDR1 SGHAT, CDR2 FQNNGV. CDR3 length: 15 residues. Trimming shortened V by 5 bases and J by 1 base, and 12 bases separated the two germline ends. The CDR3 protein is CASSRSLVSYNEQFF. The CDR3 coding sequence is TGTGCCAGCAGCCGGAGCCTAGTTTCCTACAATGAGCAGTTCTTC.

CDR3 nucleotides: TGCAGTGCTAGAAATGGGTCCACCGGGGAGCTGTTTTTT. Protein: CSARNGSTGELFF. The chain is built from TRBV20-1 and TRBJ2-2; D unclear. The CDR3 runs 13 residues. In germline, CDR1 is DFQATT, CDR2 SNEGSKA (reference sequence). Trimming removed 2 bases at V and 4 bases at J, with 8 bases between.

V and J are TRBV27 and TRBJ1-3; 9 bases align to TRBD1. The CDR3 totals 15 residues. Per germline, CDR1 MNHEY and CDR2 SMNVEV (reference sequence). V shed 6 bases, J shed 3 bases, and the junction held 6 bases outside the gene matches. CDR3 loop: CASRSQGALGNTIYF. The CDR3 DNA sequence: TGTGCCAGCAGATCACAGGGGGCCCTTGGAAACACCATATATTTT.

This rearrangement joins TRBV30 to TRBJ2-1, with D possibly called TRBD1 or TRBD2 (6 bases each). Per germline, CDR1 GTSNPN and CDR2 SVGIG (reference sequence). The CDR3 length is 17 residues. Deletions cut 3 bases from V and 4 bases from J, with 22 bases between. CDR3 nucleotide sequence: TGTGCCTGGAGCGGCCAGGGGTCCGGGAGTTTATACAATGAGCAGTTCTTC. Its protein is CAWSGQGSGSLYNEQFF.

This clonotype occurred a few times. The chain links TRBV4-3 to TRBJ2-1; a possible D gene is TRBD2 (6 bases). The germline V gene encodes CDR1 LGHNA and CDR2 YSLEER. The CDR3 loop spans 16 amino acids. The V end lost 4 bases, the J end lost 2 bases, and 15 bases lay between the germline ends. CDR3 amino acids: CASSLYSGGTYNEQFF. In DNA form, the CDR3 reads TGCGCCAGCAGCCTCTATAGCGGAGGGACCTACAATGAGCAGTTCTTC.

This clonotype was seen at least ten times. The gene calls are TRBV7-2 and TRBJ1-5; tentative D call: TRBD1 (5 bases). The CDR3 sequence is 13 residues long. The germline V gene has CDR1 SGHTA and CDR2 FQGNSA. V was clipped by 5 bases and J by 6 bases, with 11 bases between them. The CDR3 loop is CASSLQEAQPQHF. The CDR3 region has the DNA TGTGCCAGCAGCCTACAGGAGGCTCAGCCCCAGCATTTT.

The sample holds many counts of this clonotype. The J gene is TRBJ1-6, the V gene TRBV20-1, with D hard to call. Trimming cost V 3 bases and J 7 bases, with 10 bases left between them. Germline lookup yields CDR1 DFQATT and CDR2 SNEGSKA (reference sequence). This CDR3 comprises 13 residues. CDR3 region: CSARVDGNSPLHF. The CDR3 bases are TGCAGTGCTAGGGTGGACGGGAATTCACCCCTCCACTTT.

This clonotype turned up a few times. This rearrangement joins TRBV27 to TRBJ2-7, with 9 bases aligning to TRBD2. J was trimmed by 4 bases and V by 5 bases; bases with no gene match: 15. The V gene's germline CDR1 is MNHEY and CDR2 SMNVEV (reference sequence). The CDR3 is 17 amino acids. In nucleotides, the CDR3 is TGTGCCAGCAGTCCAACACCTCCGACTAGCGGAGATTACGAGCAGTACTTC. Translation: CASSPTPPTSGDYEQYF.

The chain uses TRBV6-1 and TRBJ1-4; D remains ambiguous. Trimming stripped 3 bases from V and 13 bases from J, with 12 bases between. The germline CDR1 and CDR2 sequences are MNHNS and SASEGT. This CDR3 contains 12 residues. This CDR3 reads CASSDARGLLFF. For the CDR3, the DNA is TGTGCCAGCAGTGATGCCCGCGGCTTACTGTTTTTT.

This clonotype was detected a few times. This CDR3 is CASGSARAIQGDRLNGYTF. The CDR3 nucleotides read TGTGCTAGTGGTTCGGCCCGGGCGATACAGGGGGACCGTCTTAATGGCTACACCTTC. V usage is TRBV12-5 and J usage is TRBJ1-2, with 8 bases matching TRBD1. V trimming: 4 bases; J trimming: 6 bases; junction bases outside the gene matches: 22. The V gene's germline CDR1 is LGHNT and CDR2 FRNRAP. The CDR3 runs 19 residues.

In its sample, this clonotype was seen many times. The chain recombines TRBV25-1 with TRBJ2-1; 9 bases match TRBD1. The CDR3 covers 16 residues. The J segment lost 9 bases and the V segment lost 4 bases, leaving 13 bases of the junction unmatched. Germline V gives CDR1 MGHDK, CDR2 SYGVNS. The DNA of the CDR3 is TGTGCCAGCAGTGCATCCGGGACAGGGTTCTCTATTGAGCAGTTCTTC. Protein sequence: CASSASGTGFSIEQFF. Variable domain in full (rest from reference TRBV25-1 and TRBJ2-1): EADIYQTPRYLVIGTGKKITLECSQTMGHDKMYWYQQDPGMELHLIHYSYGVNSTEKGDLSSESTVSRIRTEHFPLTLESARPSHTSQYLCASSASGTGFSIEQFFGPGTRLTVL.

This clonotype was observed a few times. V and J are TRBV12-3 or TRBV12-4 and TRBJ2-7; D is possibly TRBD2 (5 bases). This CDR3 spans 15 amino acids. Between the trimmed V and J ends, which lost 1 base and 2 bases, there was a span of 12 bases. For the CDR3, the DNA is TGTGCCAGCAGTTTAGTACTAGGAACCACCTACGAGCAGTACTTC. Its protein product is CASSLVLGTTYEQYF.

The chain carries TRBV20-1 and TRBJ2-5; D is perhaps TRBD1 (6 bases). CDR1 is DFQATT, CDR2 SNEGSKA, per germline (reference sequence). Trimming pared 5 bases from V and 7 bases from J, leaving 20 bases between. The CDR3 is 14 amino acids. The CDR3 sequence is CSASRTDRSTTQYF. CDR3 DNA sequence: TGCAGTGCTTCCCGCACCGACAGGTCCACGACCCAGTACTTC.

The gene calls are TRBV6-1 and TRBJ1-5, with no clear D. Trimming shortened V by 3 bases and J by 8 bases, and 8 bases separated the two germline ends. The CDR3 consists of 12 residues. Germline V lookup: CDR1 MNHNS, CDR2 SASEGT. CDR3 in amino acids: CASSEWEKPQHF. DNA of the CDR3: TGTGCCAGCAGTGAGTGGGAAAAGCCCCAGCATTTT.